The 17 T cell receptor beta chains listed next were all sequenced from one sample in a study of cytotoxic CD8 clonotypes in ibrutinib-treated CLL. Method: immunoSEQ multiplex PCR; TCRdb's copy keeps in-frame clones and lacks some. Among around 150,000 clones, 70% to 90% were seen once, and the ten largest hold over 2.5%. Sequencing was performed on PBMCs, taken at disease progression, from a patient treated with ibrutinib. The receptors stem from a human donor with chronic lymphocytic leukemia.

CDR3 sequence reads: CASSLSSGRAYEQYF. The CDR3 coding sequence is TGCGCCAGCAGCCTCTCTAGCGGGAGGGCGTACGAGCAGTACTTC. The chain joins TRBV5-1 to TRBJ2-7; 12 bases match TRBD2. Germline V CDR1 and CDR2: SGHRS, YFSETQ. This CDR3 comprises 15 residues. After removal of 4 bases from V and 4 bases from J, the junction contained 6 bases not matched to a gene.

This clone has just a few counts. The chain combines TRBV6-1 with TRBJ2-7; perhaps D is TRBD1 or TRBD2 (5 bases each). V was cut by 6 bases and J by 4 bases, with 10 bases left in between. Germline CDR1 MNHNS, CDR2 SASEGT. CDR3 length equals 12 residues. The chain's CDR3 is CASRGDGYEQYF. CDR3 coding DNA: TGTGCCAGCAGGGGGGACGGATACGAGCAGTACTTC.

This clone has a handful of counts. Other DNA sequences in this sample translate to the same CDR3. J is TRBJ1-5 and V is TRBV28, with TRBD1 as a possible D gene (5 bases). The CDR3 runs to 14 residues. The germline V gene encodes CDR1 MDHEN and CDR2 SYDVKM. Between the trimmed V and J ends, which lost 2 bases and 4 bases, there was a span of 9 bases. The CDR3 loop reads CASSLGGTNQPQHF. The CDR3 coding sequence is TGTGCCAGCAGTTTAGGGGGAACGAATCAGCCCCAGCATTTT.

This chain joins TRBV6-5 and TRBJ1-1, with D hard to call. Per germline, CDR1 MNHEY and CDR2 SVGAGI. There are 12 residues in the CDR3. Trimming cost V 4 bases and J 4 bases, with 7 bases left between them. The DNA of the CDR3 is TGTGCCAGCAGTTCTCCGGGCACTGAAGCTTTCTTT. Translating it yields CASSSPGTEAFF.

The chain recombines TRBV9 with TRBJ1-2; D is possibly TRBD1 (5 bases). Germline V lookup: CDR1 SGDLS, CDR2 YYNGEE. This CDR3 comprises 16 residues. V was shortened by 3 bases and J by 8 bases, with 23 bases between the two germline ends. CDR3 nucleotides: TGTGCCAGCAGCGCGCTAGCCGGGACGGCGGGGGAGGGCTACACCTTC. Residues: CASSALAGTAGEGYTF.

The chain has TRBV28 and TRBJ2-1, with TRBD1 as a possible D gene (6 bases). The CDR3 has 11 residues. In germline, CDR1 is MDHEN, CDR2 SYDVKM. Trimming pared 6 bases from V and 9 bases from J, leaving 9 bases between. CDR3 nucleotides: TGTGCCAGCAGACTAGGGGGTGAGCAGTTCTTC. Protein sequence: CASRLGGEQFF.

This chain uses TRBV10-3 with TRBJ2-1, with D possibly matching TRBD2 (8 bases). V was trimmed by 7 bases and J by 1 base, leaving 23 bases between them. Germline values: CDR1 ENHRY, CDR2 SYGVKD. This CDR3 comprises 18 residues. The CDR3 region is CAIKGAEREILSYNEQFF. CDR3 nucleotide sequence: TGTGCCATCAAGGGGGCGGAGCGGGAGATATTATCCTACAATGAGCAGTTCTTC.

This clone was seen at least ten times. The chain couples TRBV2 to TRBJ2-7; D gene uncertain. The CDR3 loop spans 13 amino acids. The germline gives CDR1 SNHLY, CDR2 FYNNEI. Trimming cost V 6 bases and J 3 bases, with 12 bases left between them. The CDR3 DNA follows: TGTGCCAGCAGGACCCCTCGAAGCTACGAGCAGTACTTC. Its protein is CASRTPRSYEQYF.

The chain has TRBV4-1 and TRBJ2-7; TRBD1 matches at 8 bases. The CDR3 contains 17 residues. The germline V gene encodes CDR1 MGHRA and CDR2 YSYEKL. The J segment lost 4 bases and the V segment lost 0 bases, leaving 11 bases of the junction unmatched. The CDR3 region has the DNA TGCGCCAGCAGCCAAGATGGTTCAGGGGGCGCTGGATACGAGCAGTACTTC. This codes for CASSQDGSGGAGYEQYF.

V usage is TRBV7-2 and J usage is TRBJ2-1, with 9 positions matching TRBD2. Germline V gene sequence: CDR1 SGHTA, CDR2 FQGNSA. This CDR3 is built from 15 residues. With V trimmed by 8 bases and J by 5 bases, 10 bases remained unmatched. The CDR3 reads CASRRGAGGNNEQFF. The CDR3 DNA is TGTGCCAGCCGGAGGGGGGCGGGAGGGAACAATGAGCAGTTCTTC.

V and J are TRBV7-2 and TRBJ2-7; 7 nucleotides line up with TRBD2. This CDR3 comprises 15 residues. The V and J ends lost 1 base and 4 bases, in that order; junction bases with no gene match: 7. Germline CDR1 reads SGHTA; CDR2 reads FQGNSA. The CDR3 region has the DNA TGTGCCAGCAGCTTAGAGGCGGGAGCTTCGTACGAGCAGTACTTC. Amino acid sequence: CASSLEAGASYEQYF.

Here the CDR3 DNA reads TGTGCCAGCAGTCTCGGACAGCTATATGGCTACACCTTC. Its translation: CASSLGQLYGYTF. This chain connects TRBV28 to TRBJ1-2, with D perhaps TRBD1 (6 bases). CDR1 and CDR2 from the germline V gene are MDHEN and SYDVKM. CDR3 length equals 13 residues. The V end lost 5 bases, the J end lost 5 bases, and 12 bases lay between the germline ends.

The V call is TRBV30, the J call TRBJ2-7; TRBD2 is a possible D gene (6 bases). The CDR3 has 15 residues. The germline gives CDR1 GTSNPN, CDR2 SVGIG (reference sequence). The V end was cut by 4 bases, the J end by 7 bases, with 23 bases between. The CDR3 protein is CAWIRGSGTQGEQYF. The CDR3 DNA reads TGTGCCTGGATCCGGGGTAGCGGAACCCAGGGAGAGCAGTACTTC.

In DNA form, the CDR3 reads TGTGCCAGCTCAACCGGGACCTCGACCTACGAGCAGTACTTC. Translation: CASSTGTSTYEQYF. The chain has TRBV18 and TRBJ2-7; D could derive from TRBD1 or TRBD2 (5 bases each). In germline, CDR1 is KGHSH, CDR2 LQKENI. This CDR3 has 14 amino acids. Trimming took off 5 bases at V and 2 bases at J, with 13 bases between the two ends.

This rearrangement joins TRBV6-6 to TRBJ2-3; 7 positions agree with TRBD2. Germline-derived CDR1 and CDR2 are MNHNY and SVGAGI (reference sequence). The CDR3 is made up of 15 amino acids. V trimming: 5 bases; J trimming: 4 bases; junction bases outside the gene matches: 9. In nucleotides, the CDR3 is TGTGCCAGCAGTCGACTAGCATTGGCGGCAGATACGCAGTATTTT. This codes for CASSRLALAADTQYF.

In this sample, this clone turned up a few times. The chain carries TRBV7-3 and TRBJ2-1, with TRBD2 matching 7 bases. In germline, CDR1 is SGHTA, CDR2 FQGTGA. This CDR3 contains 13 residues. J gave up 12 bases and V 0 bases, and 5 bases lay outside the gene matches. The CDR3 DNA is TGTGCCAGCAGCTTAACGGCGGGAGTAGGGCAGTTCTTC. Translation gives CASSLTAGVGQFF.

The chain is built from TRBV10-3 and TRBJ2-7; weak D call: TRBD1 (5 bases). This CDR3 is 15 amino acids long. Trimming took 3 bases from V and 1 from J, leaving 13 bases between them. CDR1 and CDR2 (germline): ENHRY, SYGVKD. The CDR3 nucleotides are TGTGCCATCAGTGAAGGGGATATGGGGTCCTACGAGCAGTACTTC. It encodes CAISEGDMGSYEQYF.